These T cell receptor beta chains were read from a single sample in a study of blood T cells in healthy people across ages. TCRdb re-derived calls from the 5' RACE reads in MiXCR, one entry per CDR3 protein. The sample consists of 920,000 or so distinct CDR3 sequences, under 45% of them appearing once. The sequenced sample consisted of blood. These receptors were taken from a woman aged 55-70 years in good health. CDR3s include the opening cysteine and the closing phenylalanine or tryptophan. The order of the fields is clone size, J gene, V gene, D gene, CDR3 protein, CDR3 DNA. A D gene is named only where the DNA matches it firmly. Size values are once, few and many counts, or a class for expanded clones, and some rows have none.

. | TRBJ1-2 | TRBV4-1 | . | CASSQDPVTANYGYTF | TGCGCCAGCAGCCAAGATCCTGTGACCGCTAACTATGGCTACACCTTC
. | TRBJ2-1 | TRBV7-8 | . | CASSYRDGAYNEQFF | TGTGCCAGCAGCTACCGGGACGGAGCCTACAATGAGCAGTTCTTC
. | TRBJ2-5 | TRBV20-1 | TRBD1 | CSARDRGRLETQYF | TGCAGTGCTAGAGACAGGGGGCGCCTCGAGACCCAGTACTTC
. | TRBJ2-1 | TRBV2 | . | CASRRLNNEQFF | TGTGCCAGCAGAAGACTGAACAATGAGCAGTTCTTC
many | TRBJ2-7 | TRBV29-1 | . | CSVASQGYEQYF | TGCAGCGTCGCCTCACAGGGCTACGAGCAGTACTTC
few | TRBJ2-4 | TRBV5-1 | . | CASSLGATGDIQYF | TGCGCCAGCAGCTTGGGAGCGACTGGGGACATTCAGTACTTC
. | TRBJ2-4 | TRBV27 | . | CASRGGQRGRADKNIQYF | TGTGCCAGCAGAGGGGGACAGCGAGGGAGGGCGGACAAAAACATTCAGTACTTC
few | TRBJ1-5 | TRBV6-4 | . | CASSTGSNQPQHF | TGTGCCAGCAGTACAGGGAGCAATCAGCCCCAGCATTTT
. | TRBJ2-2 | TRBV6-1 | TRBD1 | CASSEFLTGNTGELFF | TGTGCCAGCAGTGAATTTTTGACAGGGAATACCGGGGAGCTGTTTTTT
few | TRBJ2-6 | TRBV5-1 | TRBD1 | CASSLDVTGWAGANVLTF | TGCGCCAGCAGCTTGGATGTGACAGGGTGGGCTGGGGCCAACGTCCTGACTTTC
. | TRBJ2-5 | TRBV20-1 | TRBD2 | CSAPLREGPRETQYF | TGCAGTGCCCCCTTGCGGGAGGGCCCTCGAGAGACCCAGTACTTC
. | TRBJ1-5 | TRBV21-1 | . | CASSKEEDRQDRGRLEPQHF | TGTGCCAGCAGCAAAGAAGAAGACAGACAGGACAGGGGGCGCCTAGAGCCCCAGCATTTT
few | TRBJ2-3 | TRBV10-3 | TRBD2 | CAISGAGADTQYF | TGTGCCATCAGTGGGGCGGGAGCGGATACGCAGTATTTT
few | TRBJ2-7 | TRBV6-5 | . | CASSYYSEPYEQYF | TGTGCCAGCAGTTACTATTCAGAACCCTACGAGCAGTACTTC
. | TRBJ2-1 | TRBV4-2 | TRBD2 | CASSPNSAGGYNEQFF | TGTGCCAGCAGCCCTAACTCAGCGGGAGGCTACAATGAGCAGTTCTTC
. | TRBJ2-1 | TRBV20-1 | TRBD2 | CSAKGTRRVLEQFF | TGCAGTGCTAAAGGGACTAGGCGGGTGCTTGAGCAGTTCTTC
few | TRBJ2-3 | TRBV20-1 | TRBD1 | CSARDRTGRDTQYF | TGCAGTGCTAGAGACCGGACAGGGAGAGATACGCAGTATTTT
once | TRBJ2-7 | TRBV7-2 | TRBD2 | CASSLEGLAGVPYF | TGTGCCAGCAGCTTAGAGGGACTAGCGGGAGTCCCGTACTTC
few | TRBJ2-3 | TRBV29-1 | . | CSVETKGEYAQYF | TGCAGCGTTGAAACAAAGGGGGAGTATGCGCAGTATTTT
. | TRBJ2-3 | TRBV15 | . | CATSRALQYTQYF | TGTGCCACCAGCAGAGCCTTGCAGTATACGCAGTATTTT
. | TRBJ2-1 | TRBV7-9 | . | CASSFRRPGSSYNEQFF | TGTGCCAGCAGCTTTAGGCGGCCGGGGAGCTCCTACAATGAGCAGTTCTTC
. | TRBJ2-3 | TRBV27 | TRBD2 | CASSLTLPGSGSEQYF | TGTGCCAGCAGTTTAACCCTCCCGGGTAGCGGGAGTGAGCAGTATTTT
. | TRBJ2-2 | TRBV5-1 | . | CASSFEAQALGTGELFF | TGCGCCAGCAGCTTCGAAGCCCAAGCACTGGGGACCGGGGAGCTGTTTTTT
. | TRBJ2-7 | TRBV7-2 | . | CASSLGWSGLLSYEQYF | TGTGCCAGCAGCTTAGGGTGGTCGGGACTGCTTTCCTACGAGCAGTACTTC
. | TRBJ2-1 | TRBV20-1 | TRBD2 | CSARATLAGGINEQFF | TGCAGTGCTCGAGCCACACTAGCGGGAGGGATCAATGAGCAGTTCTTC
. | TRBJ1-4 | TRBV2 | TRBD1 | CASSRDRGTNEKLFF | TGTGCCAGCAGCCGTGACAGGGGAACTAATGAAAAACTGTTTTTT
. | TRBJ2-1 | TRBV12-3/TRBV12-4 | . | CASSPLRRFAYNEQFF | TGTGCCAGCAGTCCTCTGCGTCGGTTCGCCTACAATGAGCAGTTCTTC
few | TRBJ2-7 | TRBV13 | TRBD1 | CASSPGTDNYEQYF | TGTGCCAGCAGCCCCGGGACAGATAACTACGAGCAGTACTTC
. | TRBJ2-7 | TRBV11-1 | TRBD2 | CASSLEQRAGGWYEQYF | TGTGCCAGCAGCTTAGAGCAGAGGGCGGGAGGATGGTACGAGCAGTACTTC
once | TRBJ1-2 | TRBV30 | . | CAWSYRNLGVANYGYTF | TGTGCCTGGAGTTATAGGAACCTTGGGGTAGCTAACTATGGCTACACCTTC
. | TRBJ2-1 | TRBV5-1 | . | CASSLAWGDNEQFF | TGCGCCAGCAGCTTGGCCTGGGGGGACAATGAGCAGTTCTTC
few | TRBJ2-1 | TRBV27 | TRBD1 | CASSPGQGFGNEQFF | TGTGCCAGCAGTCCGGGACAGGGATTCGGTAATGAGCAGTTCTTC
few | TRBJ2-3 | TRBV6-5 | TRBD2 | CASSPVSGRATDTQYF | TGTGCCAGCAGTCCAGTTAGCGGGAGGGCCACAGATACGCAGTATTTT
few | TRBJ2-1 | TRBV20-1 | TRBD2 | CSAGPGLHNEQFF | TGCAGTGCCGGGCCGGGACTACACAATGAGCAGTTCTTC
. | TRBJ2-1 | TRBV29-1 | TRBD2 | CSVAGLAGHNEQFF | TGCAGCGTTGCAGGACTAGCGGGGCACAATGAGCAGTTCTTC
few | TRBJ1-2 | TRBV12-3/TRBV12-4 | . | CASSHRDIYNYGYTF | TGTGCCAGCAGTCACCGGGACATCTACAACTATGGCTACACCTTC
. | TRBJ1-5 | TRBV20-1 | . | CSARGSNNQPQHF | TGCAGTGCAAGGGGGTCTAACAATCAGCCCCAGCATTTT
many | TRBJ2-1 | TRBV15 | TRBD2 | CATSPTSVGNEQFF | TGTGCCACCAGCCCTACTAGCGTAGGTAATGAGCAGTTCTTC
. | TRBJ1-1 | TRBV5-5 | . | CASSRTRENTEAFF | TGTGCCAGCAGCCGGACCAGGGAGAACACTGAAGCTTTCTTT
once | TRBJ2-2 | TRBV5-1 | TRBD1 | CASSLVQGIGTGELFF | TGCGCCAGCAGCTTGGTACAGGGGATCGGAACCGGGGAGCTGTTTTTT
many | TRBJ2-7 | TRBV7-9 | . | CASSSFGEQYF | TGTGCCAGCAGCTCCTTTGGGGAGCAGTACTTC
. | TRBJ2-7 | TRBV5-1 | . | CASSNPDRTRYEQYF | TGCGCCAGCAGCAATCCAGACAGAACCCGCTACGAGCAGTACTTC
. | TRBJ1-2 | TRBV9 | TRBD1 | CASSKGQGAYTF | TGTGCCAGCAGCAAAGGACAGGGAGCCTACACCTTC
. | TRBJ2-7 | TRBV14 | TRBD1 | CASSLRQGDSYEQYF | TGTGCCAGCAGCCTTAGACAGGGGGACTCCTACGAGCAGTACTTC
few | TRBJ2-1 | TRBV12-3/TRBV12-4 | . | CASTWGGPGAGPLYNEQFF | TGTGCCAGCACCTGGGGGGGGCCAGGAGCGGGACCTCTCTACAATGAGCAGTTCTTC
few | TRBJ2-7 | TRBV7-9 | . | CASSLVEGPYEQYF | TGTGCCAGCAGCTTAGTAGAGGGACCCTACGAGCAGTACTTC
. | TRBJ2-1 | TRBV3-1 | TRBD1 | CASSQGGQGTKGEQFF | TGTGCCAGCAGCCAAGGGGGACAGGGGACAAAGGGTGAGCAGTTCTTC
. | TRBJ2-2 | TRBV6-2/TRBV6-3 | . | CASRKAKATGELFF | TGTGCCAGCAGGAAGGCTAAAGCGACCGGGGAGCTGTTTTTT
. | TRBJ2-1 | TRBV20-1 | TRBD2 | CSALGTIHNEQFF | TGCAGTGCTCTCGGGACTATCCACAATGAGCAGTTCTTC
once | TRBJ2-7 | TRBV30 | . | CAWNIPDRPFYEQYF | TGTGCCTGGAACATCCCGGACAGACCTTTCTACGAGCAGTACTTC
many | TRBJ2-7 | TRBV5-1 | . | CASSLVSGSSYEQYF | TGCGCCAGCAGCTTGGTATCCGGGAGCTCCTACGAGCAGTACTTC
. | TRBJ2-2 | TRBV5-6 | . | CASSSDQNTGELFF | TGTGCCAGCAGCTCGGACCAGAACACCGGGGAGCTGTTTTTT